The 30 T cell receptor beta chains listed next were all sequenced from one sample in a study of cytomegalovirus exposure and HLA in healthy donors (TCRdb year 2017). To prepare the library, the immunoSEQ multiplex PCR assay was applied. For the multiplex PCR, a mixture combining 60 forward primers for TCR Vbeta segments and 13 reverse primers for TCR Jbeta segments was used. The immuneACCESS repertoire file appears here via TCRdb, limited to in-frame rearrangements. These files lack a portion of the clones; in checked studies, under half of the deficit traces to unresolved V genes, and the cause of the others is not known. This sample's table lists 75,000 to 80,000 clones. The ten biggest clones cover about 4.1% of the sample. The sequenced sample consisted of PBMCs. These receptors originate from a man between 18 and 35 years old in good health and CMV-seropositive.

The chain uses TRBV9 and TRBJ2-1, with 9 bases aligning to TRBD2. This CDR3 has 15 residues. In germline, CDR1 is SGDLS, CDR2 YYNGEE. The ends lost 4 bases at V and 7 bases at J; junction bases unmatched: 9. The CDR3 nucleotides read TGTGCCAGCAGCTTTAGCGGGGGCCTTGGGAATGAGCAGTTCTTC. It specifies CASSFSGGLGNEQFF.

The chain uses TRBV6-1 and TRBJ2-5; 8 nucleotides align to TRBD1. The J call may be wrong; the DNA end is better matched by TRBJ2-7. The CDR3 spans 15 residues. Germline loops: CDR1 MNHNS, CDR2 SASEGT. DNA for the CDR3: TGTGCCAGCAGTGAGACAGACAGGGGTCCCTACGAGCAGTACTTC. This translates into CASSETDRGPYEQYF.

This rearrangement joins TRBV5-4 to TRBJ2-5; 14 bases map to TRBD2. Germline assignment: CDR1 SGHNT and CDR2 YYREEE (reference sequence). Losses at the gene ends were 4 bases for V and 4 bases for J; bases not matched to a gene: 6. The CDR3 is made up of 16 amino acids. DNA of the CDR3: TGTGCCAGCAGCACGGGACTAGCGGGAGAGCGAGAGACCCAGTACTTC. It codes for CASSTGLAGERETQYF.

This rearrangement joins TRBV5-1 to TRBJ1-1; TRBD1 is a possible D gene (5 bases). The CDR3 runs to 13 residues. Germline lookup yields CDR1 SGHRS and CDR2 YFSETQ. V lost 5 bases to trimming and J lost 0 bases, with 8 bases between them. The CDR3 sequence is CASSPGMNTEAFF. Here the CDR3 DNA reads TGCGCCAGCAGTCCAGGGATGAACACTGAAGCTTTCTTT.

The V call is TRBV27, the J call TRBJ2-7; 10 nucleotides agree with TRBD1. The trim removed 5 bases at V and 6 bases at J, leaving 7 bases unmatched. This CDR3 region has 14 residues. The germline V gene encodes CDR1 MNHEY and CDR2 SMNVEV (reference sequence). In DNA form, the CDR3 reads TGTGCCAGCAGTCCGGGACAGGGGTTAGGCGAGCAGTACTTC. Encoded protein: CASSPGQGLGEQYF.

The chain combines TRBV7-8 with TRBJ1-4; D unclear. CDR3 length: 16 amino acids. Germline V gives CDR1 SGHVS, CDR2 FQNEAQ. Trimming took 2 bases from V and 8 from J, leaving 18 bases between them. The CDR3 loop reads CASSLSPDIFEEKLFF. CDR3 nucleotide sequence: TGTGCCAGCAGCTTATCTCCCGACATCTTCGAAGAAAAACTGTTTTTT.

This chain links TRBV11-2 with TRBJ2-7; D gene unclear. The CDR3 contains 15 residues. V was trimmed by 1 base and J by 4 bases, leaving 14 bases between them. From germline, CDR1 is SGHAT and CDR2 FQNNGV. DNA of the CDR3: TGTGCCAGCAGCTTAGGGGCAGAAGGTGGTTACGAGCAGTACTTC. Translating it yields CASSLGAEGGYEQYF.

The chain couples TRBV2 to TRBJ2-4; D ambiguous. V was cut by 7 bases and J by 0 bases, with 7 bases left in between. The CDR3 has 13 amino acids. Germline CDR1 reads SNHLY; CDR2 reads FYNNEI. The CDR3 spells CASNLLAKNIQYF. The CDR3 nucleotides are TGTGCCAGCAATTTATTAGCCAAAAACATTCAGTACTTC.

The chain's CDR3 is CSVEWENNEKLFF. CDR3 DNA: TGCAGCGTTGAATGGGAGAATAATGAAAAACTGTTTTTT. The chain carries TRBV29-1 and TRBJ1-4; D ambiguous. Trimming shortened V by 2 bases and J by 4 bases, and 8 bases separated the two germline ends. There are 13 residues in the CDR3. Germline V gene sequence: CDR1 SQVTM, CDR2 ANQGSEA.

The chain has TRBV5-6 and TRBJ1-5; 12 nucleotides align to TRBD1. This CDR3 comprises 19 residues. The junction had 10 bases not matched to a gene; V was cut back by 2 bases and J by 1 base. Per the germline V gene, CDR1 is SGHDT and CDR2 is YYEEEE. CDR3 region: CASSFSGTGGFLSNQPQHF. DNA of the CDR3: TGTGCCAGCAGCTTCTCCGGGACAGGGGGCTTTCTGAGCAATCAGCCCCAGCATTTT.

The V gene is TRBV29-1, the J gene TRBJ2-1; TRBD2 aligns across 9 bases. The germline V gene has CDR1 SQVTM and CDR2 ANQGSEA. J lost 0 bases, V lost 7 bases, and 13 bases had no gene match. This CDR3 has 17 residues. The CDR3 DNA is TGCAGCGCCGGCCTAACTAGCGGGTTCTACTCCTACAATGAGCAGTTCTTC. This encodes CSAGLTSGFYSYNEQFF.

The V gene is TRBV18, the J gene TRBJ2-1, with D maybe TRBD2 (6 bases). The CDR3 is made up of 15 amino acids. Looked up from germline, CDR1 is KGHSH and CDR2 is LQKENI. V shed 4 bases and J shed 7 bases, with 17 bases lying between them. This CDR3 reads CASSLYEGGGNEQFF. The CDR3 DNA reads as TGTGCCAGCTCACTCTACGAGGGAGGTGGGAATGAGCAGTTCTTC.

The CDR3 sequence is CASGGETQYF. For the CDR3, the DNA is TGTGCCAGCGGAGGAGAGACCCAGTACTTC. This chain uses TRBV2 with TRBJ2-5; D is possibly TRBD2 (5 bases). Trimming shortened V by 8 bases and J by 4 bases, and 5 bases separated the two germline ends. The CDR3 sequence is 10 residues long. Germline V lookup: CDR1 SNHLY, CDR2 FYNNEI. Together with reference TRBV2 and TRBJ2-5, the CDR3 gives the full variable domain: EPEVTQTPSHQVTQMGQEVILRCVPISNHLYFYWYRQILGQKVEFLVSFYNNEISEKSEIFDDQFSVERPDGSNFTLKIRSTKLEDSAMYFCASGGETQYFGPGTRLLVL.

The chain links TRBV28 to TRBJ1-4; D is possibly TRBD1 (5 bases). CDR1 MDHEN and CDR2 SYDVKM come from the germline V gene. This CDR3 has 14 residues. The ends were cut back, 5 bases at V and 8 bases at J, with 15 bases in the middle. CDR3 sequence: CASSLRGGEEKLFF. DNA of the CDR3: TGTGCCAGCAGTCTGCGGGGGGGAGAGGAAAAACTGTTTTTT.

The J gene is TRBJ1-2, the V gene TRBV7-6; 7 nucleotides match TRBD1. The CDR3 loop spans 13 amino acids. The germline gives CDR1 SGHVS, CDR2 FNYEAQ. The trim removed 5 bases at V and 8 bases at J, leaving 8 bases unmatched. CDR3 nucleotides: TGTGCCAGCAGCAGACTCGGGACAGAGGGCTACACCTTC. Protein sequence: CASSRLGTEGYTF.

This chain connects TRBV25-1 to TRBJ2-3; TRBD2 agrees at 11 bases. This CDR3 is built from 13 residues. V trimming: 11 bases; J trimming: 3 bases; junction bases outside the gene matches: 4. CDR1 MGHDK and CDR2 SYGVNS come from the germline V gene. The CDR3 DNA follows: TGTGCCGCGGGACTAGCGGTTACAGATACGCAGTATTTT. This sequence encodes CAAGLAVTDTQYF.

V gene TRBV6-5 combines with J gene TRBJ1-1; 8 bases agree with TRBD1. Looked up from germline, CDR1 is MNHEY and CDR2 is SVGAGI. The CDR3 has 13 residues. After removal of 6 bases from V and 6 bases from J, the junction contained 6 bases not matched to a gene. CDR3 in amino acids: CASRLGQGPEAFF. Written as DNA, the CDR3 is TGTGCCAGCAGACTAGGACAGGGCCCTGAAGCTTTCTTT.

The rearrangement uses TRBV7-6 and TRBJ2-2, with TRBD2 as a possible D gene (5 bases). CDR3 size: 15 residues. Germline CDR1 reads SGHVS; CDR2 reads FNYEAQ. The ends were cut back, 5 bases at V and 5 bases at J, with 15 bases in the middle. The CDR3 here is CASSPPSAGTGELFF. The DNA for the CDR3 is TGTGCCAGCAGCCCCCCCAGCGCGGGTACCGGGGAGCTGTTTTTT. Based on the CDR3 plus reference TRBV7-6 and TRBJ2-2, the full variable domain is GAGVSQSPRYKVTKRGQDVALRCDPISGHVSLYWYRQALGQGPEFLTYFNYEAQQDKSGLPNDRFSAERPEGSISTLTIQRTEQRDSAMYRCASSPPSAGTGELFFGEGSRLTVL.

This rearrangement joins TRBV6-1 to TRBJ2-7, with D unclear. This CDR3 is 11 amino acids long. V was shortened by 3 bases and J by 3 bases, with 3 bases between the two germline ends. Looked up from germline, CDR1 is MNHNS and CDR2 is SASEGT. The CDR3 sequence is CASSDLYEQYF. The CDR3 region has the DNA TGTGCCAGCAGTGACCTCTACGAGCAGTACTTC.

The V call is TRBV5-1, the J call TRBJ2-3; 10 bases are a match to TRBD2. Trimming removed 4 bases from V and 5 bases from J; junction bases left unmatched: 10. The CDR3 spans 16 residues. CDR1 SGHRS and CDR2 YFSETQ come from the germline V gene. The CDR3 bases are TGCGCCAGCAGCCTCTCAGCGGGAGGGCCCGAAGATACGCAGTATTTT. Protein product: CASSLSAGGPEDTQYF. Looking up the rest from reference TRBV5-1 and TRBJ2-3 gives the full variable domain: KAGVTQTPRYLIKTRGQQVTLSCSPISGHRSVSWYQQTPGQGLQFLFEYFSETQRNKGNFPGRFSGRQFSNSRSEMNVSTLELGDSALYLCASSLSAGGPEDTQYFGPGTRLTVL.

The chain carries TRBV9 and TRBJ2-7; 9 bases match TRBD1. J was trimmed by 6 bases and V by 4 bases; bases with no gene match: 8. Germline V CDR1 and CDR2: SGDLS, YYNGEE. The CDR3 is 14 amino acids. CDR3 sequence (DNA): TGTGCCAGCAGCCGAAGACAGGGGGAAAGCGAGCAGTACTTC. Translation: CASSRRQGESEQYF.

CDR3 sequence (DNA): TGCGCCAGCAGCTTTTCCGGGACTAGCGGGGCGGGGGTGGATGAGCAGTTCTTC. Amino acid sequence: CASSFSGTSGAGVDEQFF. The chain employs TRBV5-1 and TRBJ2-1, with TRBD2 matching 13 bases. Losses at the gene ends were 2 bases for V and 8 bases for J; bases not matched to a gene: 13. Germline V gene data show CDR1 as SGHRS and CDR2 as YFSETQ. CDR3 size: 18 residues.

The chain recombines TRBV29-1 with TRBJ1-1; TRBD1 is a possible D gene (6 bases). V gave up 3 bases and J gave up 5 bases, with 13 bases separating them. CDR3 length: 13 amino acids. Per germline, CDR1 SQVTM and CDR2 ANQGSEA. Here the CDR3 DNA reads TGCAGCGTTGAGGACAGAGGAAGGACTGAAGCTTTCTTT. This encodes CSVEDRGRTEAFF.

The CDR3 DNA is TGTGCCAGCAGCTTACGGGAGGGGGGGTATGGGACTGAAGCTTTCTTT. Amino acid sequence: CASSLREGGYGTEAFF. The genes are TRBV7-2 and TRBJ1-1, with D maybe TRBD1 (6 bases). The V end lost 2 bases, the J end lost 5 bases, and 18 bases lay between the germline ends. Germline CDR1 is SGHTA and CDR2 is FQGNSA. CDR3 length: 16 residues.

This sequence joins TRBV29-1 and TRBJ2-3; 8 bases agree with TRBD2. Looked up from germline, CDR1 is SQVTM and CDR2 is ANQGSEA. V was clipped by 3 bases and J by 1 base; unmatched bases: 9. CDR3 size: 16 residues. The CDR3 spells CSVEGAVTSGTDTQYF. Here the CDR3 DNA reads TGCAGCGTTGAGGGAGCGGTGACTAGCGGCACAGATACGCAGTATTTT.

CDR3 amino acids: CASSELMTGEGETQYF. DNA of the CDR3: TGTGCCAGCAGCGAACTCATGACAGGGGAGGGAGAGACCCAGTACTTC. V and J are TRBV5-4 and TRBJ2-5; tentatively, D is TRBD1 (8 bases). V gave up 4 bases and J gave up 4 bases, with 20 bases separating them. The CDR3 runs to 16 residues. Germline assignment: CDR1 SGHNT and CDR2 YYREEE (reference sequence).

The chain has TRBV14 and TRBJ2-7, with a tentative D call TRBD2 (7 bases). The CDR3 is 16 residues long. Germline CDR1 and CDR2: SGHDN and FVKESK. V lost 2 bases, J lost 3 bases, and 17 bases lay in between. CDR3: CASSQLGGAARYEQYF. The CDR3, as DNA: TGTGCCAGCAGCCAACTTGGGGGGGCCGCCCGCTACGAGCAGTACTTC.

The chain uses TRBV18 and TRBJ2-5; TRBD1 aligns across 9 bases. The CDR3 totals 17 residues. J gave up 1 base and V 4 bases, and 10 bases lay outside the gene matches. Germline CDR1 KGHSH, CDR2 LQKENI. CDR3 DNA sequence: TGTGCCAGCTCACGACCCACAGGGGGCCTAAGCCAAGAGACCCAGTACTTC. It codes for CASSRPTGGLSQETQYF.

The J gene is TRBJ2-5, the V gene TRBV28, with 8 positions matching TRBD1. Near its end, the DNA agrees better with TRBJ2-7, so the J call may be wrong. This CDR3 comprises 15 residues. The V gene's germline CDR1 is MDHEN and CDR2 SYDVKM. The DNA for the CDR3 is TGTGCCAGCAGTTTTGTACCAGGGGGCTTAAACGAGCAGTACTTC. Its translation: CASSFVPGGLNEQYF.

This chain connects TRBV5-4 to TRBJ1-5; 8 nucleotides align to TRBD1. This CDR3 region has 14 residues. The V gene end was trimmed by 4 bases and the J gene end by 7 bases; junction bases not matched to a gene: 7. CDR1 and CDR2 (germline): SGHNT, YYREEE (reference sequence). The CDR3 here is CASSPTGGRQPQHF. DNA for the CDR3: TGTGCCAGCAGCCCAACAGGGGGTAGACAGCCCCAGCATTTT.